This T cell receptor (beta chain) is from a study of beta chain features in type 1 diabetes. Regarding the study as a whole: Whether TCRB rearrangement is influenced by HLA type went unresolved here. Moderate yet significant TCRB CDR3 shortening was seen in Type 1 diabetes patients in all four CD4+ subsets. Compared with healthy donors, patients appeared to share more similar naive, central memory and regulatory TCRB repertoires.

This CDR3 region has 15 residues. The V segment lost 3 bases and the J segment 3 bases; nucleotides outside the gene matches: 5. Germline CDR1 MNHNS, CDR2 SASEGT. Points on this clone: Its target is not known.

Expressed TCRB transcripts got sequenced, as all isolated RNA was reverse transcribed. Regulatory, naive and central memory T cell samples averaged about 3.57 million reads. This table comes from immunoSEQ multiplex PCR, and its TCRdb copy is limited to in-frame clones, with some not included. Of 500,000 to 650,000 clones in the sample, approximately 13% were seen once. This receptor was obtained from a man aged 30-40 years with type 1 diabetes. V usage is TRBV6-1 and J usage is TRBJ2-3, with TRBD1 matching over 8 bases. The sequencing input was naive CD4+ T cells from blood. The CDR3 coding sequence is TGTGCCAGCAGTGATATAACAGGGGGGACAGATACGCAGTATTTT. Translating gives CASSDITGGTDTQYF.